This T cell receptor beta chain was identified during a study of blood T cells in healthy people across ages. Study-level background: Capture by template switching was about one barcoded beta molecule per two T cells. Findings of the study overall: The study found more naive CD4+ cells and higher diversity in long-lived than aged donors. For the donors, CMV status was unknown and possibly confounded expanded clonotype changes. Naive and antigen-experienced cells could not be conclusively compared, given unsorted PBMCs.

V was pared by 5 bases and J by 8 bases, with 5 bases of the junction left unmatched. The CDR3 is 15 residues long. Worth noting for this clonotype: Its specificity is not known.

For the second PCR, which ran for about 6 to 11 cycles, a sample-barcoded 5' primer and a J-beta primer mix were used. Via MiXCR, TCRdb re-called the 5' RACE reads, giving one row per CDR3 protein. Of approximately 730,000 distinct CDR3 sequences in the sample, approximately 53% were seen once. Sequenced input: blood. The TCR originated in an elderly man in good health. This chain joins TRBV12-3 or TRBV12-4 and TRBJ2-1; 14 bases agree with TRBD2. The CDR3 is CASSTVTSGRDEQFF. CDR3 nucleotide sequence: TGTGCCAGCAGTACCGTGACTAGCGGGAGGGATGAGCAGTTCTTC.